This TCR beta chain was recovered during a study of T cell responses to AZD1222 COVID-19 vaccine. In the study overall: Combined were second doses at about 4 or about 12 weeks.

Clones were read by immunoSEQ multiplex PCR, and TCRdb kept only the in-frame ones, dropping some. This sample has 95,000 to 110,000 clones, with roughly 91% found just once. Germline CDR1 and CDR2: SGHNT and YYREEE (reference sequence). The CDR3 has 15 residues. With 7 bases removed from V and 8 bases from J, the gap between germline ends came to 23 bases. Broader study findings: The study found Spike-specific TCR breadth and depth rose after two AZD1222 doses.

In regard to this clone: Its antigen remains unknown.

The rearrangement uses TRBV5-4 and TRBJ2-3; D unresolved. This material consisted of peripheral blood, taken on day 0 of AZD1222 vaccination. The clonotype originates from an adult in good health. CDR3 nucleotide sequence: TGTGCCAGCTTTATATTGGGCCCGGCACAGATTACGCAGTATTTT. Its protein is CASFILGPAQITQYF.